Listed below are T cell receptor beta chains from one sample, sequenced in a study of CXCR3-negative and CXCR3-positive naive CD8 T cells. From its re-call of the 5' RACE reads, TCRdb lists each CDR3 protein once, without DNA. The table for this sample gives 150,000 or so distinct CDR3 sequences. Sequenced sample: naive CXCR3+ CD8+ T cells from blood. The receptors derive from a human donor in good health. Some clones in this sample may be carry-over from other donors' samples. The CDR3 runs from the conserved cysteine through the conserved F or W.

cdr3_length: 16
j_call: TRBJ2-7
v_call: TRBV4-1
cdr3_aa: CASSQDIMQGSYEQYF

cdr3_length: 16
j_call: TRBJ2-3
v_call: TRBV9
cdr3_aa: CASSVVGGANTDTQYF

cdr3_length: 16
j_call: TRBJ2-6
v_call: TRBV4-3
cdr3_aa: CASSQDRGSGANVLTF

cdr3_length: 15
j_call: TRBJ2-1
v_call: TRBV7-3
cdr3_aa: CASSLWGDPTKEQFF

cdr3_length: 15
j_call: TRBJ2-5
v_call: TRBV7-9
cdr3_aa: CASSQQGAKTETQYF

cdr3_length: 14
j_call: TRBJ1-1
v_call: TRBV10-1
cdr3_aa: CASSAQGLGTEAFF

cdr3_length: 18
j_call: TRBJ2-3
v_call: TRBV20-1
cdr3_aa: CSASLYPGLAENADTQYF

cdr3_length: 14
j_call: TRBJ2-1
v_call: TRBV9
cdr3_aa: CASSGGSGYNEQFF

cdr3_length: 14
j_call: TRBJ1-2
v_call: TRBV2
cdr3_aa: CASSEVNKEYGYTF

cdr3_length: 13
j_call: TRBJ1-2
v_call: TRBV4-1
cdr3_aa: CASSPEGTLGYTF

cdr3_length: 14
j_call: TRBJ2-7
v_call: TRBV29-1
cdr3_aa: CSVGGLAGSYEQYF

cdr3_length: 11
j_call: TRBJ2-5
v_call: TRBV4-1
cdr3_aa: CASSMGETQYF

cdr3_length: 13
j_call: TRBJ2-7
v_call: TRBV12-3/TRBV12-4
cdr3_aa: CASSFGRTYEQYF

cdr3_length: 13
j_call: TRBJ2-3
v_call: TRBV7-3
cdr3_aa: CARTAGLTDTQYF

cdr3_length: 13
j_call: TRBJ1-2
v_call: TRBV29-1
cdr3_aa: CSVEEGHPYGYTF

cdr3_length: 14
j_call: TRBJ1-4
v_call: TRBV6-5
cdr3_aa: CASSQSSTNEKLFF

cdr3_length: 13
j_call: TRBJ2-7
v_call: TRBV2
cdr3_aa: CASRAAGTYEQYF

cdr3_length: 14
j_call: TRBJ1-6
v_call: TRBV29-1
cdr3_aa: CSVELGGPVSPLHF

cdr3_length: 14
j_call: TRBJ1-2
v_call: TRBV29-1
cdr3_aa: CSSESRGRNYGYTF

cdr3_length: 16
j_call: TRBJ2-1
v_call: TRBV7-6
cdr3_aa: CASSSVTSGFSNEQFF

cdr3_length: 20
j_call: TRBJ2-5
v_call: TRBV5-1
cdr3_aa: CARPGTADNSPKFRGETQYF

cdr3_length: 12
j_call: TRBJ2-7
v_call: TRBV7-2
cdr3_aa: CASSFHDYEQYF

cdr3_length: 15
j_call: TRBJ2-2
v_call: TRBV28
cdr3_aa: CASSFRRGITGELFF

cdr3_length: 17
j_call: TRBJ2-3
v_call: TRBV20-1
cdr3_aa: CSARRLAGFSSTDTQYF

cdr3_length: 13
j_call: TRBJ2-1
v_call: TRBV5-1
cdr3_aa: CASSKWDWDEQFF

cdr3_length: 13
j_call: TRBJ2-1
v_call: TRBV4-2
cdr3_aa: CASSPTGNNEQFF

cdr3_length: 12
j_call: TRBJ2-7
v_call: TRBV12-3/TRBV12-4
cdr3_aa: CASSLRLSEQYF

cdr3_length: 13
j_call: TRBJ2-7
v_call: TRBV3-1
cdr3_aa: CASSRSDTYEQYF

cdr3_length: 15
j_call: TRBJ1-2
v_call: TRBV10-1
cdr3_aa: CASSVGAGPMDGYTF

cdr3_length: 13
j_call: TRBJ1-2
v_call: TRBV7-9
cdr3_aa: CASIPAGAFGYTF

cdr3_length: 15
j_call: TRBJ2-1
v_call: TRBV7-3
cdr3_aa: CASSLAGSVYNEQFF

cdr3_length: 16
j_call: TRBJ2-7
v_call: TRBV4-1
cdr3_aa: CASSQDLTSGSYEQYF

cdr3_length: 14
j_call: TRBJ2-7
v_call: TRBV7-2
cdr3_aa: CASSSYGAGYEQYF

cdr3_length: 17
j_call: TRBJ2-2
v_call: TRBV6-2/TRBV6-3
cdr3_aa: CASSPGPRALRSGELFF

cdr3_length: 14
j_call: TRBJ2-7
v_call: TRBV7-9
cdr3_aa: CASSLVGGPYEQYF

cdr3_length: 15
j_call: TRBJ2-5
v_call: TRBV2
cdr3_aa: CASSGLAGGPETQYF

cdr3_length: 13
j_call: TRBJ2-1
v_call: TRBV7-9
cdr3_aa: CASSLPELNEQFF

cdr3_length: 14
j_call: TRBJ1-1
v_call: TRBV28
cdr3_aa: CASSFGRWDTEAFF

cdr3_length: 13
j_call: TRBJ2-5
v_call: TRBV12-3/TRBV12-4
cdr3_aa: CASSPRGDETQYF

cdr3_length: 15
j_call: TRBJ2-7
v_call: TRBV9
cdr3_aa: CASSVYGQLNDEQYF

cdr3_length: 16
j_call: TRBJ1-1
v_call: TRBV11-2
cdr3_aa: CASSLVSYRKNTEAFF

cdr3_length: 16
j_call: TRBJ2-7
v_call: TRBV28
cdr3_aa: CASSPGDSGLAYEQYF

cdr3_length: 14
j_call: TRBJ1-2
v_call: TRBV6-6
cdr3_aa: CASSYSTEGLGYTF